This T cell receptor beta chain is drawn from a study of cytomegalovirus exposure and HLA in healthy donors. This CDR3 region has 17 residues. Unmatched junction bases numbered 11, after V lost 7 bases and J lost 8 bases. CDR1 and CDR2 from the germline V gene are SEHNR and FQNEAQ (reference sequence). Repertoires were generated with immunoSEQ multiplex PCR, while TCRdb's copy carries only in-frame clones and drops some. The repertoire holds 150,000 to 250,000 clones, with about 81% as singletons. The chain is built from TRBV7-9 and TRBJ2-1; 16 bases are a match to TRBD2. The sequence was collected from a woman younger than 45 in good health and CMV-seronegative. Sequences were obtained from PBMCs. CDR3: CASTAPGTSGRAHEQFF. In nucleotides, the CDR3 is TGTGCCAGCACCGCCCCAGGGACTAGCGGGAGGGCCCATGAGCAGTTCTTC.